One sample yielded the 21 T cell receptor beta chains listed below, sequenced in a study of brain T cells in children with intractable seizures. Sequencing used immunoSEQ multiplex PCR; TCRdb keeps in-frame clones, though not all of them. The sample consists of about 76,000 clones, more than 85% of them appearing once. Sequencing was performed on peripheral blood, taken at surgery. The origin of the receptors is a boy under three years old with tuberous sclerosis and intractable seizures.

This CDR3 is CASSPGLAGDYEQYF. CDR3 coding DNA: TGTGCCAGCAGTCCGGGACTAGCGGGAGACTACGAGCAGTACTTC. The chain carries TRBV6-2 or TRBV6-3 and TRBJ2-7; the match to TRBD2 covers 14 bases. The germline V gene has CDR1 MNHEY and CDR2 SVGEGT. Germline trimming cut 5 bases from V and 3 bases from J; bases unmatched to any gene: 3. CDR3 length: 15 residues.

V gene TRBV15 combines with J gene TRBJ2-7, with 8 bases that match TRBD2. The CDR3 consists of 15 residues. V shed 0 bases and J 2 bases; nucleotides not matched to a gene: 3. Germline V CDR1 and CDR2: LNHNV, YYDKDF (reference sequence). The CDR3 nucleotides read TGTGCCACCAGCAGAGATCCGGGACTAGCCTACGAGCAGTACTTC. Translation: CATSRDPGLAYEQYF.

The chain recombines TRBV6-5 with TRBJ1-5; 7 nucleotides line up with TRBD1. CDR3 length equals 13 residues. The V segment lost 10 bases and the J segment 2 bases; nucleotides outside the gene matches: 5. CDR1 and CDR2 from the germline V gene are MNHEY and SVGAGI. CDR3 sequence reads: CATGDSRNQPQHF. The CDR3 DNA follows: TGTGCCACCGGGGACAGCCGCAATCAGCCCCAGCATTTT.

The chain combines TRBV6-1 with TRBJ2-7, with TRBD2 identical over 7 bases. The CDR3 is 15 residues long. From germline, CDR1 is MNHNS and CDR2 SASEGT. The V gene end was trimmed by 2 bases and the J gene end by 2 bases; junction bases not matched to a gene: 6. CDR3 amino acids: CASSEKASGPYEQYF. CDR3 in DNA: TGTGCCAGCAGTGAAAAGGCTAGCGGCCCCTACGAGCAGTACTTC.

The chain carries TRBV27 and TRBJ1-2; tentative D call: TRBD1 (5 bases). The germline V and J ends were trimmed by 4 bases and 4 bases, with 16 bases remaining between them. This CDR3 spans 15 amino acids. CDR1 is MNHEY, CDR2 SMNVEV, per germline (reference sequence). Here the CDR3 DNA reads TGTGCCAGCAGTTCCACCGGGGCCGAACGCTATGGCTACACCTTC. It codes for CASSSTGAERYGYTF.

The rearrangement uses TRBV28 and TRBJ1-2; no clear D. Germline CDR1 is MDHEN and CDR2 is SYDVKM. The ends were cut back, 2 bases at V and 4 bases at J, with 11 bases in the middle. The CDR3 covers 14 residues. The CDR3: CASSLDGPGYGYTF. The CDR3 nucleotides are TGTGCCAGCAGTTTAGACGGCCCCGGCTATGGCTACACCTTC.

The gene calls are TRBV5-1 and TRBJ1-1; 9 bases align to TRBD1. Trimming at V came to 0 bases and at J to 0 bases, leaving 24 bases not matched to a gene. Germline V lookup: CDR1 SGHRS, CDR2 YFSETQ. The CDR3 covers 23 residues. DNA for the CDR3: TGCGCCAGCAGCTTGGAGGGCCCCGGGACAGGGTCCTCCTACACCTTCATGAACACTGAAGCTTTCTTT. As protein: CASSLEGPGTGSSYTFMNTEAFF.

The rearrangement links TRBV24-1 to TRBJ2-2, with TRBD2 as a possible D gene (6 bases). Trimming took off 9 bases at V and 6 bases at J, with 22 bases between the two ends. CDR3 length: 16 amino acids. Germline V gene lookup returns CDR1 KGHDR and CDR2 SFDVKD. The DNA for the CDR3 is TGTGCCACCCACGGGGGTCCCGTTGGCTTCGCCGGGGAGCTGTTTTTT. Its protein product is CATHGGPVGFAGELFF.

The chain combines TRBV11-2 with TRBJ2-3, with no clear D. CDR3 length equals 12 residues. Germline-derived CDR1 and CDR2 are SGHAT and FQNNGV. The germline V and J ends were trimmed by 4 bases and 7 bases, with 9 bases remaining between them. The CDR3 DNA reads TGTGCCAGCAGCTGGACCGGCAATACGCAGTATTTT. Protein product: CASSWTGNTQYF.

This chain uses TRBV15 with TRBJ1-1, with 7 positions matching TRBD1. CDR1 LNHNV and CDR2 YYDKDF come from the germline V gene (reference sequence). The CDR3 is 15 residues long. V lost 2 bases and J lost 2; bases outside the gene matches: 5. The CDR3 region has the DNA TGTGCCACCAGCAGACTGGACAGGATCAACACTGAAGCTTTCTTT. It specifies CATSRLDRINTEAFF.

The V and J genes are TRBV19 and TRBJ2-5; no clear D gene. This CDR3 has 14 amino acids. Germline CDR1 and CDR2: LNHDA and SQIVND (reference sequence). The ends were cut back, 1 base at V and 5 bases at J, with 11 bases in the middle. CDR3 residues: CASSIADFSETQYF. The DNA for the CDR3 is TGTGCCAGTAGTATAGCTGATTTTTCGGAGACCCAGTACTTC.

The count of this clone is one. The gene calls are TRBV7-3 and TRBJ2-1; TRBD2 aligns across 9 bases. Germline values: CDR1 SGHTA, CDR2 FQGTGA. This CDR3 is 15 amino acids long. The J segment lost 7 bases and the V segment lost 5 bases, leaving 9 bases of the junction unmatched. The CDR3 protein is CASSPNSGGWNEQFF. DNA of the CDR3: TGTGCCAGCAGCCCCAATAGCGGGGGATGGAATGAGCAGTTCTTC.

Written as DNA, the CDR3 is TGTGCCAGCAGTTGGGAGTTGAGCAGTTCTTCAGAAAAACTGTTTTTT. Its translation is CASSWELSSSSEKLFF. The chain recombines TRBV28 with TRBJ1-4; D is undetermined. With 4 bases removed from V and 8 bases from J, the gap between germline ends came to 20 bases. The CDR3 totals 16 residues. Germline lookup yields CDR1 MDHEN and CDR2 SYDVKM.

The chain has TRBV18 and TRBJ2-7; 8 nucleotides line up with TRBD2. J was trimmed by 2 bases and V by 4 bases; bases with no gene match: 10. Germline V gene sequence: CDR1 KGHSH, CDR2 LQKENI. CDR3 length equals 16 residues. DNA for the CDR3: TGTGCCAGCTCACGCCTTGCGGGAGGTTTGACCTACGAGCAGTACTTC. It specifies CASSRLAGGLTYEQYF.

The chain combines TRBV7-8 with TRBJ2-3; 7 nucleotides align to TRBD1. Per germline, CDR1 SGHVS and CDR2 FQNEAQ. The CDR3 contains 16 residues. V shed 8 bases, J shed 5 bases, and the junction held 16 bases outside the gene matches. DNA for the CDR3: TGTGCCAGCCATTTATGGGGACAGCTAAATGGAGATACGCAGTATTTT. Its translation is CASHLWGQLNGDTQYF.

The V and J genes are TRBV10-2 and TRBJ2-1, with 11 bases matching TRBD2. The J segment lost 0 bases and the V segment lost 3 bases, leaving 10 bases of the junction unmatched. Germline lookup yields CDR1 WSHSY and CDR2 SAAADI. The length of the CDR3 is 19 residues. This CDR3 is CASSDRLAGKPLSYNEQFF. The CDR3 DNA reads TGCGCCAGCAGTGACCGACTAGCGGGAAAGCCCCTCTCCTACAATGAGCAGTTCTTC.

The genes are TRBV19 and TRBJ2-1; a possible D gene is TRBD2 (6 bases). Germline V gene sequence: CDR1 LNHDA, CDR2 SQIVND (reference sequence). This CDR3 has 12 amino acids. Trimming removed 3 bases from V and 12 bases from J, with 12 bases in between. CDR3 in DNA: TGTGCCAGTAGTATTAGGGACTCTAGGCAGTTCTTC. It specifies CASSIRDSRQFF.

As to this clone: Compared with germline, one end of the junction differs, possibly owing to a read error. J is TRBJ2-7 and V is TRBV12-3 or TRBV12-4, with D perhaps matching TRBD2 (6 bases). The CDR3 sequence is 13 residues long. The CDR3 is CASSLASSYEQYF. The CDR3 DNA follows: TGTGCCAGCAGTCTAGCGAGCTCCTACGAGCAGTACTTC.

The rearrangement joins TRBV30 to TRBJ1-1, with 8 bases aligning to TRBD1. V lost 4 bases, J lost 8 bases, and 3 bases stayed unmatched. The V gene's germline CDR1 is GTSNPN and CDR2 SVGIG (reference sequence). The CDR3 loop spans 11 amino acids. CDR3 in amino acids: CAWKDRAEAFF. The CDR3 nucleotides are TGTGCCTGGAAGGACAGGGCGGAAGCTTTCTTT.

This clone was picked up one time. This chain connects TRBV7-2 to TRBJ2-1; TRBD1 matches 8 bases. The CDR3 runs to 16 residues. Germline-derived CDR1 and CDR2 are SGHTA and FQGNSA. V shed 4 bases and J 6 bases; nucleotides not matched to a gene: 11. The CDR3 sequence is CASSSSGKGTGNEQFF. In DNA form, the CDR3 reads TGTGCCAGCAGCTCCAGTGGTAAAGGGACAGGCAATGAGCAGTTCTTC.

The chain couples TRBV6-1 to TRBJ2-7; D perhaps matches TRBD2 (6 bases). Between the trimmed V and J ends, which lost 0 bases and 4 bases, there was a span of 25 bases. The germline CDR1 and CDR2 sequences are MNHNS and SASEGT. This CDR3 has 19 residues. The CDR3 reads CASSEAPYRGIAVGYEQYF. The CDR3 DNA reads TGTGCCAGCAGTGAAGCGCCCTACAGAGGTATAGCGGTGGGATACGAGCAGTACTTC.